This passage covers 18 T cell receptor beta chains from one sample sequenced in a study of T cell responses to AZD1222 COVID-19 vaccine. Some clones are missing from TCRdb's copy, which holds only in-frame ones; the method was immunoSEQ multiplex PCR. The data contain around 110,000 clones, just over 90% of them singletons. The sample here was peripheral blood, taken 28 days after the second AZD1222 dose. The receptors stem from an adult who received the AZD1222 COVID-19 vaccine.

The V call is TRBV28, the J call TRBJ2-5, with 7 bases aligning to TRBD1. Germline CDR1 reads MDHEN; CDR2 reads SYDVKM. Trimming took 6 bases from V and 6 from J; bases not matched to a gene: 16. The CDR3 has 16 residues. Written as DNA, the CDR3 is TGTGCCAGCAGACCTACTGTCCCGGGACAGTGGCAGACCCAGTACTTC. Protein: CASRPTVPGQWQTQYF.

The genes are TRBV12-2 and TRBJ2-7. TRBV12-2 is flagged as a pseudogene. This CDR3 region has 15 residues. This CDR3 reads CASRLTGTYSYEQYF. DNA of the CDR3: TGTGCAAGTCGCTTAACAGGGACTTACTCCTACGAGCAGTACTTC.

The rearrangement links TRBV10-1 to TRBJ2-3, with D possibly TRBD1 on 5 matching bases. The V end lost 3 bases, the J end lost 5 bases, and 15 bases lay between the germline ends. CDR3 length equals 15 residues. Germline values: CDR1 WNHNN, CDR2 SYGVQD (reference sequence). The CDR3 region has the DNA TGCGCCAGCAGTGAAACTATTCAGGGTCGAGATACGCAGTATTTT. The encoded protein is CASSETIQGRDTQYF.

V and J are TRBV7-2 and TRBJ1-2; TRBD1 agrees at 7 bases. The CDR3 runs to 15 residues. Germline V gene lookup returns CDR1 SGHTA and CDR2 FQGNSA. Trimming cost V 3 bases and J 2 bases; bases outside gene matches: 6. Written as DNA, the CDR3 is TGTGCCAGCAGCTTCGACAGGGCTCAAAACTATGGCTACACCTTC. Translating gives CASSFDRAQNYGYTF.

Comments on this clone: The junction differs from germline at one of its ends, possibly a read error. The J gene is TRBJ2-7, the V gene TRBV19, with 8 bases fitting TRBD2. Germline lookup yields CDR1 LNHDA and CDR2 SQIVND (reference sequence). CDR3 length: 14 residues. The CDR3, as DNA: TGTGCCAGTAGTATCGGGGGGGGCCCCTACAAGCAGTACTTC. This encodes CASSIGGGPYKQYF.

The chain carries TRBV2 and TRBJ2-3; a possible D gene is TRBD2 (5 bases). The length of the CDR3 is 16 residues. V was trimmed by 6 bases and J by 1 base, leaving 17 bases between them. The germline CDR1 and CDR2 sequences are SNHLY and FYNNEI. In DNA form, the CDR3 reads TGTGCCAGCAGCCAGACCGCCGCGGGCGGCACAGATACGCAGTATTTT. Its protein is CASSQTAAGGTDTQYF.

The chain couples TRBV5-1 to TRBJ1-2, with D unclear. This CDR3 has 17 amino acids. V lost 0 bases, J lost 2 bases, and 17 bases lay in between. Germline loops: CDR1 SGHRS, CDR2 YFSETQ. The CDR3 coding sequence is TGCGCCAGCAGCTTGGCCGCCCTAGGAGGAGCAAACTATGGCTACACCTTC. It specifies CASSLAALGGANYGYTF.

The V and J genes are TRBV5-6 and TRBJ1-6; TRBD1 matches 7 bases. V dropped 4 bases and J dropped 9; count of bases not matched to a gene: 7. Germline loops: CDR1 SGHDT, CDR2 YYEEEE. The CDR3 runs to 14 residues. Written as DNA, the CDR3 is TGTGCCAGCAGCATGACAGGGTACGGTTCACCCCTCCACTTT. Translated, it gives CASSMTGYGSPLHF.

The chain has TRBV6-1 and TRBJ1-1, with D unclear. The length of the CDR3 is 18 residues. Germline CDR1 and CDR2: MNHNS and SASEGT. The ends were cut back, 2 bases at V and 2 bases at J, with 21 bases in the middle. CDR3 sequence (DNA): TGTGCCAGCAGTGAACCCTTCGCCTCTAGGGCAAGTAACACTGAAGCTTTCTTT. Amino acids: CASSEPFASRASNTEAFF.

The chain carries TRBV5-1 and TRBJ2-1; 10 bases match TRBD2. This CDR3 has 18 amino acids. V was pared by 4 bases and J by 1 base, with 11 bases of the junction left unmatched. Per germline, CDR1 SGHRS and CDR2 YFSETQ. The CDR3 DNA reads as TGCGCCAGCAGCCCCCCTCCCCCTAGCGGGAGTTCCTACAATGAGCAGTTCTTC. Translation gives CASSPPPPSGSSYNEQFF.

The gene calls are TRBV15 and TRBJ2-5; D perhaps matches TRBD1 (5 bases). The CDR3 is 13 amino acids. Trimming removed 5 bases from V and 4 bases from J, with 11 bases in between. Germline V gene sequence: CDR1 LNHNV, CDR2 YYDKDF (reference sequence). In nucleotides, the CDR3 is TGTGCCACCAGCTCTCCAGGGCGAGAGACCCAGTACTTC. As protein: CATSSPGRETQYF.

The chain uses TRBV6-5 and TRBJ1-5, with D perhaps matching TRBD1 (5 bases). Trimming cost V 6 bases and J 4 bases, with 13 bases left between them. Germline assignment: CDR1 MNHEY and CDR2 SVGAGI. The CDR3 is 14 residues long. The CDR3 DNA follows: TGTGCCAGCAGCCCCGTGGGGGTTAATCAGCCCCAGCATTTT. Amino acid sequence: CASSPVGVNQPQHF.

This chain joins TRBV19 and TRBJ1-1, with unresolved D. Germline lookup yields CDR1 LNHDA and CDR2 SQIVND (reference sequence). The V gene lost 3 bases and the J gene lost 0 bases, with 8 bases spanning the gap. This CDR3 spans 14 amino acids. The CDR3 loop reads CASSIRSMNTEAFF. The CDR3 DNA is TGTGCCAGTAGTATTCGGTCCATGAACACTGAAGCTTTCTTT.

The gene calls are TRBV2 and TRBJ2-7, with TRBD1 identical over 9 bases. In germline, CDR1 is SNHLY, CDR2 FYNNEI. The V and J ends lost 1 base and 1 base, in that order; junction bases with no gene match: 2. The CDR3 runs to 15 residues. The CDR3, as DNA: TGTGCCAGCAGTGAAGGGACAGGGGTATCCTACGAGCAGTACTTC. Its protein product is CASSEGTGVSYEQYF. The full variable domain, with the rest looked up from reference TRBV2 and TRBJ2-7, is EPEVTQTPSHQVTQMGQEVILRCVPISNHLYFYWYRQILGQKVEFLVSFYNNEISEKSEIFDDQFSVERPDGSNFTLKIRSTKLEDSAMYFCASSEGTGVSYEQYFGPGTRLTVT.

This chain joins TRBV9 and TRBJ2-1; 11 nucleotides agree with TRBD2. The germline V gene encodes CDR1 SGDLS and CDR2 YYNGEE. V gave up 4 bases and J gave up 6 bases; unmatched junction bases: 9. This CDR3 is built from 16 residues. Written as DNA, the CDR3 is TGTGCCAGCAGCCCTCCGCTAGCGGGAGGACGCAATGAGCAGTTCTTC. It encodes CASSPPLAGGRNEQFF.

V usage is TRBV14 and J usage is TRBJ2-2, with no clear D. The CDR3 spans 12 residues. Trimming removed 4 bases from V and 7 bases from J, with 7 bases in between. Per the germline V gene, CDR1 is SGHDN and CDR2 is FVKESK. CDR3: CASSLYNGELFF. Here the CDR3 DNA reads TGTGCCAGCAGCCTTTATAACGGGGAGCTGTTTTTT.

The gene calls are TRBV11-3 and TRBJ2-1; 10 nucleotides align to TRBD2. Germline V gives CDR1 SGHNT, CDR2 YENEEA. There are 15 residues in the CDR3. The J segment lost 6 bases and the V segment lost 5 bases, leaving 7 bases of the junction unmatched. The CDR3 nucleotides read TGTGCCAGCAGCGACTGGCTAGCGGGAGTCAATGAGCAGTTCTTC. Translation: CASSDWLAGVNEQFF.

CDR3 nucleotide sequence: TGTGCCAGCTCACCACCAGGCAGTCGAGAGACCCAGTACTTC. It specifies CASSPPGSRETQYF. This chain links TRBV18 with TRBJ2-5, with D unresolved. V was shortened by 0 bases and J by 4 bases, with 9 bases between the two germline ends. Germline CDR1 KGHSH, CDR2 LQKENI. This CDR3 contains 14 residues. The full variable domain, in which reference TRBV18 and TRBJ2-5 provide the parts outside the CDR3, is NAGVMQNPRHLVRRRGQEARLRCSPMKGHSHVYWYRQLPEEGLKFMVYLQKENIIDESGMPKERFSAEFPKEGPSILRIQQVVRGDSAAYFCASSPPGSRETQYFGPGTRLLVL.